Given below is one TCR beta chain in context. This specimen belongs to a study of shared clonotypes between healthy human individuals. Naive CD8 cells lacked CD45RO and underwent positive selection for CCR7, leaving out terminally differentiated effector memory CD45RA+ cells. Study processing details: For the immunoSEQ data, sequences were junction-only without quality scores, so filtering differed. The assay was immunoSEQ multiplex PCR, and TCRdb's table has in-frame clones only and misses some. V, J and clone size reflect that table, while D and trimming were determined from the DNA. The sample lists hundreds of thousands of clones, approximately 95% occurring once. V lost 4 bases and J lost 0; bases outside the gene matches: 0. The CDR3 has 14 amino acids. Germline lookup yields CDR1 MNHEY and CDR2 SVGAGI.

The rearrangement links TRBV6-5 to TRBJ1-1; 9 bases are a match to TRBD1. Sequencing used naive CD8+ T cells sorted from blood. The sequence came from a woman between 25 and 40 years old in good health. For the CDR3, the DNA is TGTGCCAGCAGTTGGGACAGGGTGAACACTGAAGCTTTCTTT. Translated: CASSWDRVNTEAFF.